This passage covers 31 T cell receptor beta chains from one sample sequenced in a study of cytomegalovirus exposure and HLA in healthy donors. This PCR relied on a set of 60 Vbeta primers and 13 Jbeta primers. Sequenced by immunoSEQ multiplex PCR; TCRdb stores in-frame clones only, minus some. The data hold roughly 250,000 clones, with almost 85% observed a single time. Sequenced input: PBMCs. Receptors originate from a woman between 40 and 55 years old in good health and CMV-seropositive.

The genes are TRBV28 and TRBJ1-5, with a weak D call TRBD1 (5 bases). This CDR3 region has 14 residues. Germline-derived CDR1 and CDR2 are MDHEN and SYDVKM. Deletions cut 10 bases from V and 0 bases from J, with 13 bases between. CDR3 nucleotides: TGTGCCACAGGGAACCACTATAGCAATCAGCCCCAGCATTTT. Its translation: CATGNHYSNQPQHF.

This clone was counted only a few times. The chain employs TRBV2 and TRBJ2-2; the match to TRBD2 covers 7 bases. CDR1 is SNHLY, CDR2 FYNNEI, per germline. V was pared by 4 bases and J by 6 bases, with 5 bases of the junction left unmatched. CDR3 size: 14 residues. This CDR3 is CASSVLAVAGELFF. The CDR3 DNA reads as TGTGCCAGCAGTGTCCTAGCGGTGGCCGGGGAGCTGTTTTTT. The variable domain in full, with the rest retrieved from reference TRBV2 and TRBJ2-2, is EPEVTQTPSHQVTQMGQEVILRCVPISNHLYFYWYRQILGQKVEFLVSFYNNEISEKSEIFDDQFSVERPDGSNFTLKIRSTKLEDSAMYFCASSVLAVAGELFFGEGSRLTVL.

The chain carries TRBV29-1 and TRBJ2-7, with a weak D call TRBD2 (5 bases). Trimming removed 4 bases from V and 2 bases from J, with 15 bases in between. Germline CDR1 and CDR2: SQVTM and ANQGSEA. The CDR3 has 14 residues. The CDR3 loop reads CSVVGELRTYEQYF. In DNA, the CDR3 is TGCAGCGTTGTTGGGGAGCTGCGGACCTACGAGCAGTACTTC.

This chain uses TRBV27 with TRBJ1-2; maybe TRBD1 (5 bases). Germline-derived CDR1 and CDR2 are MNHEY and SMNVEV (reference sequence). Trimming took off 3 bases at V and 2 bases at J, with 13 bases between the two ends. This CDR3 has 15 amino acids. The CDR3 nucleotides read TGTGCCAGCAGTTTGAGAGGGGAGGCGAACTATGGCTACACCTTC. Amino acids: CASSLRGEANYGYTF.

A few counts support this clone. The chain uses TRBV7-9 and TRBJ1-1; TRBD1 might be the D (6 bases). Between the trimmed V and J ends, which lost 6 bases and 5 bases, there was a span of 19 bases. The CDR3 sequence is 15 residues long. Per the germline V gene, CDR1 is SEHNR and CDR2 is FQNEAQ (reference sequence). CDR3 amino acids: CASRPGGQGPTEAFF. CDR3 bases: TGTGCCAGCAGACCGGGGGGGCAGGGGCCTACTGAAGCTTTCTTT.

J is TRBJ2-3 and V is TRBV19; 9 bases line up with TRBD2. CDR1 is LNHDA and CDR2 is SQIVND in the germline V gene (reference sequence). The CDR3 is 16 amino acids. V lost 6 bases to trimming and J lost 5 bases; unmatched junction nucleotides: 12. The CDR3 protein is CASSRGGTSRLDTQYF. The DNA for the CDR3 is TGTGCCAGTAGCCGGGGGGGGACTAGCAGATTAGATACGCAGTATTTT.

This clone was seen a single time. The chain couples TRBV7-9 to TRBJ2-5; the D gene is possibly TRBD1 (5 bases). The tail of the sequence fits TRBJ2-7 better, so the J call may be wrong. There are 13 residues in the CDR3. Germline assignment: CDR1 SEHNR and CDR2 FQNEAQ (reference sequence). CDR3 region: CASSLDGHYEQYF. The CDR3 DNA follows: TGTGCCAGCAGCTTAGACGGACACTACGAGCAGTACTTC.

The chain recombines TRBV29-1 with TRBJ2-5, with a tentative D call TRBD2 (6 bases). V was shortened by 1 base and J by 5 bases, with 17 bases between the two germline ends. Germline assignment: CDR1 SQVTM and CDR2 ANQGSEA. This CDR3 has 15 residues. The CDR3 reads CSVEVGPGRRETQYF. The DNA for the CDR3 is TGCAGCGTTGAAGTGGGGCCGGGGAGGCGGGAGACCCAGTACTTC.

Worth noting for this clone: This CDR3 is also generated by other DNA sequences in the sample. The CDR3 loop reads CASSPSGETQYF. The DNA for the CDR3 is TGTGCCAGCTCGCCATCGGGAGAGACCCAGTACTTC. V is TRBV18 and J is TRBJ2-5, with D hard to call. Trimming cost V 6 bases and J 4 bases, with 9 bases left between them. CDR1 is KGHSH and CDR2 is LQKENI in the germline V gene. The CDR3 is made up of 12 amino acids.

This chain connects TRBV28 to TRBJ2-3, with no clear D. Trimming took off 2 bases at V and 6 bases at J, with 6 bases between the two ends. The V gene's germline CDR1 is MDHEN and CDR2 SYDVKM. There are 12 residues in the CDR3. CDR3 sequence (DNA): TGTGCCAGCAGTTTAGCTAGGGATACGCAGTATTTT. This gives the protein CASSLARDTQYF.

The V call is TRBV14, the J call TRBJ2-2; 8 bases match TRBD2. The CDR3 is 16 amino acids. Trimming cost V 1 base and J 4 bases; bases outside gene matches: 5. Germline V gives CDR1 SGHDN, CDR2 FVKESK. The CDR3 nucleotides are TGTGCCAGCAGCCAAGCAGGGACTAGGCCCACCGGGGAGCTGTTTTTT. This encodes CASSQAGTRPTGELFF.

This chain links TRBV7-2 with TRBJ1-4, with TRBD1 matching 8 bases. The length of the CDR3 is 15 residues. V was clipped by 5 bases and J by 5 bases; unmatched bases: 7. Germline lookup yields CDR1 SGHTA and CDR2 FQGNSA. CDR3 loop: CASSGQGWLNEKLFF. The CDR3 DNA sequence: TGTGCCAGCAGCGGACAGGGTTGGCTGAATGAAAAACTGTTTTTT.

The chain combines TRBV19 with TRBJ1-4; possibly TRBD1 for D (6 bases). The CDR3 spans 16 residues. Trimming took 5 bases from V and 5 from J, leaving 18 bases between them. Looked up from germline, CDR1 is LNHDA and CDR2 is SQIVND (reference sequence). The chain's CDR3 is CASSPITGSGNEKLFF. CDR3 DNA sequence: TGTGCCAGTAGTCCCATAACAGGGAGCGGAAATGAAAAACTGTTTTTT.

J is TRBJ2-7 and V is TRBV9, with 7 bases identical to TRBD2. Per germline, CDR1 SGDLS and CDR2 YYNGEE. The CDR3 spans 14 residues. J was trimmed by 2 bases and V by 3 bases; bases with no gene match: 5. In nucleotides, the CDR3 is TGTGCCAGCAGCGAAGGAGCGGGACCCTACGAGCAGTACTTC. Amino acid sequence: CASSEGAGPYEQYF.

The J gene is TRBJ1-1, the V gene TRBV27; 7 nucleotides line up with TRBD1. The CDR3 consists of 15 residues. Germline V gene data show CDR1 as MNHEY and CDR2 as SMNVEV (reference sequence). J gave up 4 bases and V 5 bases, and 10 bases lay outside the gene matches. The CDR3 DNA is TGTGCCAGCAGTAGACCCCCGGGACAGACCACTGAAGCTTTCTTT. Protein: CASSRPPGQTTEAFF.

This clone was detected a few times. The chain is built from TRBV7-2 and TRBJ2-3; 7 bases fit TRBD1. Trimming at V came to 1 base and at J to 1 base, leaving 2 bases not matched to a gene. Germline assignment: CDR1 SGHTA and CDR2 FQGNSA. This CDR3 has 15 residues. The CDR3 DNA is TGTGCCAGCAGCTTAGGGGACAGTCGCACAGATACGCAGTATTTT. Its protein is CASSLGDSRTDTQYF. Looking up the rest from reference TRBV7-2 and TRBJ2-3 gives the full variable domain: GAGVSQSPSNKVTEKGKDVELRCDPISGHTALYWYRQSLGQGLEFLIYFQGNSAPDKSGLPSDRFSAERTGGSVSTLTIQRTQQEDSAVYLCASSLGDSRTDTQYFGPGTRLTVL.

V usage is TRBV19 and J usage is TRBJ1-2; no clear D. V dropped 9 bases and J dropped 0 bases, with 17 bases sitting between them. This CDR3 region has 15 residues. Looked up from germline, CDR1 is LNHDA and CDR2 is SQIVND (reference sequence). In DNA form, the CDR3 reads TGTGCCAGCAGCTGGGCTGGGCCACCTAACTATGGCTACACCTTC. Residues: CASSWAGPPNYGYTF.

The chain is built from TRBV5-6 and TRBJ2-7; the D is unclear. With 1 base removed from V and 7 bases from J, the gap between germline ends came to 9 bases. This CDR3 is 12 amino acids long. The germline V gene has CDR1 SGHDT and CDR2 YYEEEE. CDR3: CASSLLLEEQYF. The CDR3 DNA reads TGTGCCAGCAGCTTGCTTTTGGAGGAGCAGTACTTC.

This CDR3 is CASSGREGRSSYEQYF. The CDR3 coding sequence is TGTGCCAGCAGTGGAAGAGAGGGCAGAAGCTCCTACGAGCAGTACTTC. This rearrangement joins TRBV6-1 to TRBJ2-7, with a weak D call TRBD2 (5 bases). Looked up from germline, CDR1 is MNHNS and CDR2 is SASEGT. Trimming stripped 4 bases from V and 0 bases from J, with 16 bases between. The CDR3 contains 16 residues.

The rearrangement uses TRBV27 and TRBJ2-1; 7 bases map to TRBD1. J gave up 3 bases and V 5 bases, and 7 bases lay outside the gene matches. The CDR3 spans 15 residues. Germline CDR1 reads MNHEY; CDR2 reads SMNVEV (reference sequence). This CDR3 reads CASSTPGGNYNEQFF. In DNA form, the CDR3 reads TGTGCCAGCAGTACCCCAGGGGGAAACTACAATGAGCAGTTCTTC.

The chain couples TRBV12-5 to TRBJ2-5; possible D gene TRBD1, 5 bases. Germline V gene lookup returns CDR1 LGHNT and CDR2 FRNRAP. V was shortened by 2 bases and J by 5 bases, with 9 bases between the two germline ends. CDR3 length: 13 residues. CDR3 DNA sequence: TGTGCTAGTGGTTTGCTACCAGGGGAGACCCAGTACTTC. Translated, it gives CASGLLPGETQYF. Combining the CDR3 with reference TRBV12-5 and TRBJ2-5 gives the whole variable domain DARVTQTPRHKVTEMGQEVTMRCQPILGHNTVFWYRQTMMQGLELLAYFRNRAPLDDSGMPKDRFSAEMPDATLATLKIQPSEPRDSAVYFCASGLLPGETQYFGPGTRLLVL.

Note on this clone: The germline gene is not matched at one end of the junction; a read error may be the cause. This chain connects TRBV5-6 to TRBJ1-2; the match to TRBD1 covers 12 bases. CDR1 and CDR2 from the germline V gene are SGHDT and YYEEEE. CDR3 size: 12 residues. The CDR3 DNA sequence: TGTGCCAGCAGCTCCGGGACAGGGGGCGATGCCTTC. Amino acid sequence: CASSSGTGGDAF. Supplemented by reference TRBV5-6 and TRBJ1-2, the full variable domain reads DAGVTQSPTHLIKTRGQQVTLRCSPKSGHDTVSWYQQALGQGPQFIFQYYEEEERQRGNFPDRFSGHQFPNYSSELNVNALLLGDSALYLCASSSGTGGDAFGSGTRLTVV.

The chain is built from TRBV28 and TRBJ1-1; possible D gene TRBD1, 5 bases. The CDR3 is 14 amino acids. Germline V gene lookup returns CDR1 MDHEN and CDR2 SYDVKM. V lost 8 bases to trimming and J lost 0 bases, with 13 bases between them. The CDR3 here is CASGTGAMNTEAFF. The CDR3 region has the DNA TGTGCCAGCGGGACTGGAGCCATGAACACTGAAGCTTTCTTT.

The V gene is TRBV19, the J gene TRBJ2-2; 8 bases map to TRBD2. In germline, CDR1 is LNHDA, CDR2 SQIVND (reference sequence). The CDR3 contains 14 residues. With 8 bases clipped from V and 6 bases from J, the junction kept 8 bases outside the gene matches. The CDR3 loop reads CASRSGLGAGELFF. The CDR3 DNA is TGTGCCAGTCGGTCGGGACTAGGGGCCGGGGAGCTGTTTTTT.

The chain links TRBV5-1 to TRBJ2-2; tentative D call: TRBD2 (6 bases). The germline CDR1 and CDR2 sequences are SGHRS and YFSETQ. The V end was cut by 9 bases, the J end by 3 bases, with 24 bases between. The CDR3 loop spans 17 amino acids. Here the CDR3 reads CATRPRSRELDTGELFF. CDR3 DNA sequence: TGCGCCACCCGGCCCAGGTCCCGGGAGCTTGACACCGGGGAGCTGTTTTTT.

The rearrangement joins TRBV19 to TRBJ1-3, with TRBD1 matching 7 bases. The V and J ends lost 4 bases and 4 bases, in that order; junction bases with no gene match: 7. This CDR3 contains 15 residues. Germline loops: CDR1 LNHDA, CDR2 SQIVND (reference sequence). CDR3 nucleotides: TGTGCCAGTAGTACCCGCGACAGGGAAGGAAACACCATATATTTT. It codes for CASSTRDREGNTIYF.

The chain is built from TRBV9 and TRBJ2-2; D is perhaps TRBD1 (6 bases). Per germline, CDR1 SGDLS and CDR2 YYNGEE. The CDR3 extends over 14 amino acids. V was pared by 4 bases and J by 3 bases, with 10 bases between. The DNA of the CDR3 is TGTGCCAGCAGCAGACGGACAGACACCGGGGAGCTGTTTTTT. It codes for CASSRRTDTGELFF.

The chain uses TRBV7-6 and TRBJ2-5; D call uncertain. Trimming pared 2 bases from V and 5 bases from J, leaving 6 bases between. Germline CDR1 is SGHVS and CDR2 is FNYEAQ. This CDR3 comprises 12 residues. The CDR3 DNA reads TGTGCCAGCAGCTTATTTGGCGAGACCCAGTACTTC. Protein: CASSLFGETQYF.

The gene calls are TRBV14 and TRBJ1-1; D remains ambiguous. V lost 1 base to trimming and J lost 6 bases, with 9 bases between them. The germline CDR1 and CDR2 sequences are SGHDN and FVKESK. The CDR3 loop spans 13 amino acids. In DNA form, the CDR3 reads TGTGCCAGCAGCCAAGTCTGGAGGGCTGAAGCTTTCTTT. Amino acids: CASSQVWRAEAFF.

This chain joins TRBV6-6 and TRBJ2-2; possible D gene TRBD2, 5 bases. CDR1 is MNHNY and CDR2 is SVGAGI in the germline V gene (reference sequence). The CDR3 runs to 13 residues. Trimming took off 6 bases at V and 6 bases at J, with 11 bases between the two ends. The CDR3, as DNA: TGTGCCAGCAGCCCCAAGGGAGCCGGGGAGCTGTTTTTT. Translating it yields CASSPKGAGELFF.

This clone came up once. The CDR3 nucleotides read TGTGCCAGCAGTGAGACGGGAGGGCCGGTCGACGAGCAGTACTTC. Translating gives CASSETGGPVDEQYF. This chain connects TRBV2 to TRBJ2-7, with 8 bases lining up with TRBD2. J gave up 5 bases and V 3 bases, and 9 bases lay outside the gene matches. This CDR3 is 15 amino acids long. The germline V gene has CDR1 SNHLY and CDR2 FYNNEI.